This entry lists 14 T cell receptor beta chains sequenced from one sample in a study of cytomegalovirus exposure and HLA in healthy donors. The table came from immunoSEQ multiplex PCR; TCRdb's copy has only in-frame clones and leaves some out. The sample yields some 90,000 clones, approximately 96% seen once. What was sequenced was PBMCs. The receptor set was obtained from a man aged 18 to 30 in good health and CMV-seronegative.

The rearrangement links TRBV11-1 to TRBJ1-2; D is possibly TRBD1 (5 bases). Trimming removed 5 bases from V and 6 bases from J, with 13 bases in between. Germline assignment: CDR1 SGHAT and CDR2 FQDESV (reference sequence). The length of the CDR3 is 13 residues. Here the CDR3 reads CASSPAGSNGYTF. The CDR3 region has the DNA TGTGCCAGCAGCCCCGCAGGGTCCAATGGCTACACCTTC.

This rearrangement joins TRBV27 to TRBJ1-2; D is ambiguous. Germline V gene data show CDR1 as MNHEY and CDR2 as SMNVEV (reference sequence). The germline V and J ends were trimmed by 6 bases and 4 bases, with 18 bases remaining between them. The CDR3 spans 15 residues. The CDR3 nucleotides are TGTGCCAGCAGCCTTGCCCCCCGGGGAGGCTATGGCTACACCTTC. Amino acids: CASSLAPRGGYGYTF.

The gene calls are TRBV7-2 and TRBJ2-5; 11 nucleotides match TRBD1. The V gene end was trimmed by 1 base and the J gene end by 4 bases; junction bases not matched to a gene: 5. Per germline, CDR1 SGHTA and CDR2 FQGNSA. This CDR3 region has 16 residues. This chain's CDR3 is CASSLGGTGGIETQYF. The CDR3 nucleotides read TGTGCCAGCAGCTTAGGTGGGACAGGGGGTATAGAGACCCAGTACTTC.

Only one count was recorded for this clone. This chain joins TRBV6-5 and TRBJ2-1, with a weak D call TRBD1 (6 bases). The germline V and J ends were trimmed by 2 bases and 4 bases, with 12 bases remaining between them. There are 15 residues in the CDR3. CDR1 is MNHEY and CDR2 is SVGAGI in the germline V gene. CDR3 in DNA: TGTGCCAGCAGTTACCGCTTGGACAGTTACAATGAGCAGTTCTTC. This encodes CASSYRLDSYNEQFF.

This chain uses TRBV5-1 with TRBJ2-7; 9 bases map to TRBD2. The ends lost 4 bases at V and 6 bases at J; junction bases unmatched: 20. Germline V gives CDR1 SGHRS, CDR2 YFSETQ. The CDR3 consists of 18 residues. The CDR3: CASSVLGAVAGDGSEQYV. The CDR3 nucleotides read TGCGCCAGCAGCGTCCTGGGCGCTGTAGCGGGAGACGGTTCCGAGCAGTACGTC.

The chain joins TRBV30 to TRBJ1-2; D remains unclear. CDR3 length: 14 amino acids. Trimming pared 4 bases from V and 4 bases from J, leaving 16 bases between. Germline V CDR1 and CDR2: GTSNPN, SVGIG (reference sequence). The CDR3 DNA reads TGTGCCTGGACCGGGAGCCCATCAAGCTATGGCTACACCTTC. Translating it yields CAWTGSPSSYGYTF. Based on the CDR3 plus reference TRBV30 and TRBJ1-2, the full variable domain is SQTIHQWPATLVQPVGSPLSLECTVEGTSNPNLYWYRQAAGRGLQLLFYSVGIGQISSEVPQNLSASRPQDRQFILSSKKLLLSDSGFYLCAWTGSPSSYGYTFGSGTRLTVV.

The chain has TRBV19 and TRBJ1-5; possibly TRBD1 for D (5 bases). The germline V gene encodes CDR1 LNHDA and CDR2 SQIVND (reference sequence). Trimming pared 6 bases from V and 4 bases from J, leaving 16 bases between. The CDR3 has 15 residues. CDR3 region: CASRLTFGGNQPQHF. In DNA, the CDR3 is TGTGCCAGTAGATTAACTTTTGGGGGGAATCAGCCCCAGCATTTT.

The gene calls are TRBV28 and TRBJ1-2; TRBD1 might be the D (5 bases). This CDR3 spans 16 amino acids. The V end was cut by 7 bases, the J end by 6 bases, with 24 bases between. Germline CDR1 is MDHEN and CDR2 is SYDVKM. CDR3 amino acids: CASNISGTQRTNGYTF. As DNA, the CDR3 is TGTGCCAGCAACATCTCCGGGACTCAAAGAACCAATGGCTACACCTTC.

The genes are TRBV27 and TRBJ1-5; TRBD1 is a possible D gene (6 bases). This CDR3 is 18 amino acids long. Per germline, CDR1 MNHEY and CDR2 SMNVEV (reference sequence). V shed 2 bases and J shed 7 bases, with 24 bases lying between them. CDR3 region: CASSLRDPGVSLRQPQHF. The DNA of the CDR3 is TGTGCCAGCAGTTTAAGGGACCCAGGGGTCTCCTTGAGGCAGCCCCAGCATTTT.

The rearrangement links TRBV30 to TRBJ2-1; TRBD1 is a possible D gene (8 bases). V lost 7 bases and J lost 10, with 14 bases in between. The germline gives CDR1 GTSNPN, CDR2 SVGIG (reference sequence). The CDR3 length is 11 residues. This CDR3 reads CALGQGGEQFF. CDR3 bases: TGTGCCTTAGGACAGGGAGGGGAGCAGTTCTTC. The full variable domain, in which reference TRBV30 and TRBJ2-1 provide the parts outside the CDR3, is SQTIHQWPATLVQPVGSPLSLECTVEGTSNPNLYWYRQAAGRGLQLLFYSVGIGQISSEVPQNLSASRPQDRQFILSSKKLLLSDSGFYLCALGQGGEQFFGPGTRLTVL.

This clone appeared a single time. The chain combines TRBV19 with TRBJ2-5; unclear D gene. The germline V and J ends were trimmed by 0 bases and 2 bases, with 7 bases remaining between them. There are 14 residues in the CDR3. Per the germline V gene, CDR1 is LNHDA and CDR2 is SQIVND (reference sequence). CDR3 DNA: TGTGCCAGTAGTATAGATCGCAGTCAAGAGACCCAGTACTTC. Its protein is CASSIDRSQETQYF.

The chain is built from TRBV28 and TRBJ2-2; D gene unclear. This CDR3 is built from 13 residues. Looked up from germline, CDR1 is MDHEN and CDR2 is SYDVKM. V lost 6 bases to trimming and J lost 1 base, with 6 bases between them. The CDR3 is CASRSENTGELFF. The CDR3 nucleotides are TGTGCCAGCAGGAGTGAGAACACCGGGGAGCTGTTTTTT.

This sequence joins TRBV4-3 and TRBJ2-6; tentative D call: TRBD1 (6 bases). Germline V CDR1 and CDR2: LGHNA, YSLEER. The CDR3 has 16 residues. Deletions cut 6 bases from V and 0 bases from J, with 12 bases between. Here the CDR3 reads CASRRDINSGANVLTF. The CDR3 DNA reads TGCGCCAGCAGACGGGACATTAACTCTGGGGCCAACGTCCTGACTTTC.

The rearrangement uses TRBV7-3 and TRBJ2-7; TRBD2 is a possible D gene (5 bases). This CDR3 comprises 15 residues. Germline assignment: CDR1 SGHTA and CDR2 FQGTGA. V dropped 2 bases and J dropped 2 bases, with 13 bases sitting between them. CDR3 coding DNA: TGTGCCAGCAGCTTACTAGCAGGAGGACCCTACGAGCAGTACTTC. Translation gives CASSLLAGGPYEQYF.